Listed below are T cell receptor beta chains from one sample, sequenced in a study of T cells in Graves' hyperthyroidism and ophthalmopathy. TCRdb fed the multiplex PCR reads into MiXCR, producing one record per CDR3 protein. This sample yields 650,000 to 850,000 distinct CDR3 sequences, of which roughly a sixth are seen a single time; approximately 15% belongs to the top ten. What was sequenced was blood. These receptors all come from a woman in her forties or fifties with Graves' hyperthyroidism that later progressed to Graves' ophthalmopathy. CDR3s include the opening cysteine and the closing phenylalanine or tryptophan.

V: TRBV6-1
length: 16
J: TRBJ2-2
CDR3: CASSQQRGRVTGELFF

V: TRBV2
length: 14
J: TRBJ1-2
CDR3: CASSEGGIPYGYTF

V: TRBV20-1
length: 16
J: TRBJ1-5
CDR3: CSARSSGQGSGQPQHF

V: TRBV27
length: 14
J: TRBJ2-3
CDR3: CASSPGGGIGTQYF

V: TRBV5-1
length: 15
J: TRBJ2-7
CDR3: CASSPKVGYPYEQYF

V: TRBV10-2
length: 15
J: TRBJ2-1
CDR3: CASRTSGGGGQEQFF

V: TRBV10-3
length: 15
J: TRBJ2-3
CDR3: CAISDRDSRTDTQYF

V: TRBV30
length: 17
J: TRBJ2-1
CDR3: CAWKRLAGGQSINEQFF

V: TRBV20-1
length: 17
J: TRBJ1-1
CDR3: CSARGRQAQSPNTEAFF

V: TRBV20-1
length: 14
J: TRBJ2-2
CDR3: CSARGTVNTGELFF

V: TRBV7-9
length: 12
J: TRBJ1-2
CDR3: CASSSIYYGYTF

V: TRBV12-3/TRBV12-4
length: 14
J: TRBJ1-6
CDR3: CASTYDRANSPLHF

V: TRBV15
length: 14
J: TRBJ2-7
CDR3: CATSSQRSSYEQYF

V: TRBV3-1
length: 14
J: TRBJ1-1
CDR3: CASSQYTGGTEAFF

V: TRBV19
length: 14
J: TRBJ1-5
CDR3: CASRRQDSNQPQHF

V: TRBV20-1
length: 13
J: TRBJ2-5
CDR3: CSARDAGGETQYF

V: TRBV20-1
length: 14
J: TRBJ1-5
CDR3: CSAGLDRVNQPQHF

V: TRBV5-6
length: 16
J: TRBJ2-1
CDR3: CASSSGGGSSYNEQFF

V: TRBV5-5
length: 16
J: TRBJ2-5
CDR3: CASSTGRGWYQETQYF

V: TRBV7-9
length: 15
J: TRBJ2-3
CDR3: CASSLVSTTADTQYF